The 19 T cell receptor beta chains in this list originate from one sample, sequenced in a study of T cell repertoires in cytomegalovirus infection. Their target antigens are unknown. TCRdb called the reads again in MiXCR, with one record for every CDR3 protein. Counted here are 750,000 to 900,000 distinct CDR3 sequences, 25% to 35% occurring once; the ten biggest clones make up roughly 13%. The specimen comprised cultured CD8+ T cells from PBMCs, sampled from culture after CMV antigen stimulation. All receptors come from a human donor in good health (CMV status not recorded). Some clones in this sample may be carry-over from other donors' samples.

The CDR3 sequence is CASSGRDFRLGEQFF. The CDR3 DNA sequence: TGTGCCAGCAGCGGTCGGGACTTTCGGCTCGGTGAGCAGTTCTTC. The genes are TRBV7-6 and TRBJ2-1; D is possibly TRBD2 (6 bases). CDR1 and CDR2 (germline): SGHVS, FNYEAQ. V lost 5 bases and J 9 bases, leaving 20 bases between the germline ends. The CDR3 loop spans 15 amino acids.

The chain carries TRBV5-1 and TRBJ2-1; the D gene could be TRBD1 or TRBD2 (6 bases each). This CDR3 contains 17 residues. In germline, CDR1 is SGHRS, CDR2 YFSETQ. V gave up 2 bases and J gave up 4 bases, with 19 bases separating them. The CDR3 here is CASSLKLGGHQYNEQFF. The CDR3 DNA reads as TGCGCCAGCAGCTTAAAGCTCGGGGGACATCAGTACAATGAGCAGTTCTTC.

In its sample, this clonotype was seen a few times. The CDR3, as DNA: TGTGCCAGCAGTTTATCGAAGGTGGGGGAGCAGTACTTC. Translating gives CASSLSKVGEQYF. The chain is built from TRBV27 and TRBJ2-7; D ambiguous. The CDR3 totals 13 residues. Trimming took 0 bases from V and 7 from J, leaving 10 bases between them. Germline loops: CDR1 MNHEY, CDR2 SMNVEV (reference sequence).

The chain joins TRBV5-1 to TRBJ1-1, with TRBD1 as a possible D gene (5 bases). Trimming took off 2 bases at V and 5 bases at J, with 16 bases between the two ends. CDR1 is SGHRS, CDR2 YFSETQ, per germline. The CDR3 runs 15 residues. The CDR3 here is CASSFYSGEGTEAFF. The CDR3 nucleotides are TGCGCCAGCAGCTTTTACAGCGGCGAGGGGACTGAAGCTTTCTTT. The full variable domain, in which reference TRBV5-1 and TRBJ1-1 provide the parts outside the CDR3, is KAGVTQTPRYLIKTRGQQVTLSCSPISGHRSVSWYQQTPGQGLQFLFEYFSETQRNKGNFPGRFSGRQFSNSRSEMNVSTLELGDSALYLCASSFYSGEGTEAFFGQGTRLTVV.

This clonotype has a handful of counts. The chain uses TRBV6-1 and TRBJ2-4; D might be TRBD2 (6 bases). V was trimmed by 0 bases and J by 2 bases, leaving 8 bases between them. Germline CDR1 reads MNHNS; CDR2 reads SASEGT. The CDR3 is 15 amino acids. DNA for the CDR3: TGTGCCAGCAGTGAAGCGGAGGGAACCAAAAACATTCAGTACTTC. This encodes CASSEAEGTKNIQYF.

The chain employs TRBV11-2 and TRBJ1-1; weak D call: TRBD1 (5 bases). This CDR3 has 15 amino acids. Trimming shortened V by 3 bases and J by 0 bases, and 11 bases separated the two germline ends. The germline CDR1 and CDR2 sequences are SGHAT and FQNNGV. The CDR3 is CASSLWGRMNTEAFF. CDR3 sequence (DNA): TGTGCCAGCAGCTTGTGGGGACGGATGAACACTGAAGCTTTCTTT.

The rearrangement joins TRBV18 to TRBJ2-1; D remains unclear. The V gene lost 0 bases and the J gene lost 5 bases, with 11 bases spanning the gap. There are 15 residues in the CDR3. Germline V lookup: CDR1 KGHSH, CDR2 LQKENI. The CDR3 nucleotides are TGTGCCAGCTCACCACCGTTAACTTCTGACAATGAGCAGTTCTTC. Its translation: CASSPPLTSDNEQFF.

The V call is TRBV27, the J call TRBJ2-1, with 9 positions matching TRBD1. CDR3 length equals 12 residues. Trimming removed 11 bases from V and 8 bases from J; junction bases left unmatched: 7. CDR1 is MNHEY, CDR2 SMNVEV, per germline (reference sequence). CDR3 nucleotides: TGTGCCTCCAGACAGGGGGGCTATGAGCAGTTCTTC. Protein sequence: CASRQGGYEQFF.

This clonotype was detected only once. This sequence joins TRBV27 and TRBJ2-7; TRBD1 matches at 8 bases. The germline V gene has CDR1 MNHEY and CDR2 SMNVEV (reference sequence). Losses at the gene ends were 0 bases for V and 5 bases for J; bases not matched to a gene: 3. CDR3 length: 14 amino acids. The CDR3 nucleotides are TGTGCCAGCAGTTTATCTGCCAGGGGGCACGAGCAGTACTTC. Protein product: CASSLSARGHEQYF.

On this clonotype itself: Germline and junction disagree at one end, which may indicate a read error. This chain uses TRBV6-1 with TRBJ2-1, with TRBD2 matching over 7 bases. Germline V lookup: CDR1 MNHNS, CDR2 SASEGT. The CDR3 sequence is 16 residues long. CDR3 DNA sequence: TGTGCCAACAGTCCGCGGGGGACTATCTCCTACAATGAGCAGTTCTTC. This encodes CANSPRGTISYNEQFF.

This clonotype appeared a few times. V usage is TRBV29-1 and J usage is TRBJ2-3, with 10 bases fitting TRBD2. With V trimmed by 0 bases and J by 2 bases, 8 bases remained unmatched. This CDR3 has 17 residues. The germline CDR1 and CDR2 sequences are SQVTM and ANQGSEA. The CDR3 DNA is TGCAGCGTTGAAGATCTTCGGACTAGCGGTTACACAGATACGCAGTATTTT. Protein sequence: CSVEDLRTSGYTDTQYF.

The gene calls are TRBV7-6 and TRBJ2-3; D is unresolved. Per the germline V gene, CDR1 is SGHVS and CDR2 is FNYEAQ. There are 15 residues in the CDR3. V lost 2 bases, J lost 1 base, and 10 bases lay in between. CDR3 nucleotides: TGTGCCAGCAGCTTATGGGGTGATGGCACAGATACGCAGTATTTT. Encoded protein: CASSLWGDGTDTQYF.

The V and J genes are TRBV6-5 and TRBJ2-1; 9 positions agree with TRBD2. Germline CDR1 MNHEY, CDR2 SVGAGI. Trimming took 0 bases from V and 10 from J; bases not matched to a gene: 7. The CDR3 is made up of 15 amino acids. The CDR3 DNA sequence: TGTGCCAGCAGTTACTCGGCTAGCGGGGATAGGGAGCAGTTCTTC. This gives the protein CASSYSASGDREQFF.

This clonotype was recorded many times. The V call is TRBV11-2, the J call TRBJ2-5, with TRBD1 matching over 7 bases. Germline trimming cut 5 bases from V and 3 bases from J; bases unmatched to any gene: 3. Germline lookup yields CDR1 SGHAT and CDR2 FQNNGV. The CDR3 spans 13 residues. CDR3 residues: CASSAGTEETQYF. CDR3 DNA sequence: TGTGCCAGCAGCGCAGGGACAGAAGAGACCCAGTACTTC.

This chain uses TRBV19 with TRBJ2-3; 9 nucleotides match TRBD2. CDR3 length: 15 residues. Trimming cost V 5 bases and J 6 bases; bases outside gene matches: 9. CDR1 LNHDA and CDR2 SQIVND come from the germline V gene (reference sequence). CDR3 loop: CASSLILAGTDTQYF. CDR3 sequence (DNA): TGTGCCAGTAGTCTAATTCTAGCGGGGACCGATACGCAGTATTTT.

V is TRBV19 and J is TRBJ1-1; D unresolved. Germline V gene sequence: CDR1 LNHDA, CDR2 SQIVND (reference sequence). The germline V and J ends were trimmed by 7 bases and 5 bases, with 8 bases remaining between them. There are 11 residues in the CDR3. The CDR3, as DNA: TGTGCCAGTATGAGGGTAACTGAAGCTTTCTTT. Translation gives CASMRVTEAFF. Drawing the rest from reference TRBV19 and TRBJ1-1, the complete variable domain is DGGITQSPKYLFRKEGQNVTLSCEQNLNHDAMYWYRQDPGQGLRLIYYSQIVNDFQKGDIAEGYSVSREKKESFPLTVTSAQKNPTAFYLCASMRVTEAFFGQGTRLTVV.

This chain joins TRBV27 and TRBJ1-4, with a possible D match to TRBD1 (6 bases). The germline CDR1 and CDR2 sequences are MNHEY and SMNVEV (reference sequence). Trimming took off 0 bases at V and 7 bases at J, with 12 bases between the two ends. CDR3 length equals 15 residues. CDR3 in amino acids: CASSLSEGGGEKLFF. CDR3 nucleotides: TGTGCCAGCAGTTTATCCGAGGGGGGAGGTGAAAAACTGTTTTTT.

The rearrangement joins TRBV19 to TRBJ1-1; D gene ambiguous. This CDR3 contains 15 residues. CDR1 LNHDA and CDR2 SQIVND come from the germline V gene (reference sequence). The ends were cut back, 5 bases at V and 2 bases at J, with 15 bases in the middle. CDR3 nucleotide sequence: TGTGCCAGTAGTCCAGCTTATTTGGCCAACACTGAAGCTTTCTTT. Translation gives CASSPAYLANTEAFF.

The sample holds many counts of this clonotype. This rearrangement joins TRBV7-9 to TRBJ2-3, with D perhaps matching TRBD2 (7 bases). CDR3 length equals 15 residues. V lost 2 bases, J lost 0 bases, and 9 bases lay in between. Germline CDR1 reads SEHNR; CDR2 reads FQNEAQ (reference sequence). CDR3: CASSLRGASTDTQYF. In nucleotides, the CDR3 is TGTGCCAGCAGCTTACGGGGGGCTAGCACAGATACGCAGTATTTT.